The next 27 T cell receptor beta chains were all read from a single sample in a study of PD-1 blockade in classical Hodgkin lymphoma. TCRdb's table, derived via immunoSEQ multiplex PCR, lists solely in-frame clones and lacks some. Of some 58,000 clones detected, approximately 92% appear once; the ten largest clones hold around 8%. As for time point: cycle 4 day 1 (C4D1), after 5 to 7 weeks of nivolumab. Following autologous stem cell transplantation, relapse occurred in every patient, and exposure to brentuximab vedotin varied. This sample comprised peripheral blood mononuclear cells (PBMCs), obtained before the fourth cycle of nivolumab. All receptors derive from a human donor with classical Hodgkin lymphoma.

V gene TRBV2 combines with J gene TRBJ1-2; unclear D gene. CDR1 SNHLY and CDR2 FYNNEI come from the germline V gene. The length of the CDR3 is 13 residues. V was cut by 1 base and J by 4 bases, with 7 bases left in between. CDR3 loop: CASSEGASYGYTF. The CDR3 DNA reads as TGTGCCAGCAGTGAAGGGGCCTCCTATGGCTACACCTTC.

The chain carries TRBV7-9 and TRBJ2-1; 9 positions match TRBD2. Germline values: CDR1 SEHNR, CDR2 FQNEAQ (reference sequence). The CDR3 consists of 14 residues. J was trimmed by 14 bases and V by 1 base; bases with no gene match: 9. DNA of the CDR3: TGTGCCAGCAGCTTAGACGGTAGCGGGAGTACGAAGTTCTTC. It translates to CASSLDGSGSTKFF.

The V gene is TRBV6-6, the J gene TRBJ2-1; TRBD2 agrees at 10 bases. V shed 2 bases, J shed 6 bases, and the junction held 4 bases outside the gene matches. Germline V CDR1 and CDR2: MNHNY, SVGAGI (reference sequence). The CDR3 is 15 amino acids. The CDR3 region is CASSYLERGGNEQFF. CDR3 coding DNA: TGTGCCAGCAGTTACCTGGAGCGGGGGGGCAATGAGCAGTTCTTC.

In regard to this clone: One end of the junction is discordant with germline, which a read error may explain. This sequence joins TRBV7-3 and TRBJ2-3; TRBD1 or TRBD2 may be the D gene (5 bases each). There are 16 residues in the CDR3. Germline V lookup: CDR1 SGHTA, CDR2 FQGTGA. The CDR3 nucleotides are TGTGCCAGCAGCATAACGGGGCACGGGAGCACAGATACGCAGTATTTT. Residues: CASSITGHGSTDTQYF.

The J gene is TRBJ2-2, the V gene TRBV5-4; 11 bases fit TRBD2. Unmatched junction bases numbered 7, after V lost 0 bases and J lost 0 bases. This CDR3 is built from 19 residues. Germline loops: CDR1 SGHNT, CDR2 YYREEE (reference sequence). The chain's CDR3 is CASSLASSGGLPNTGELFF. The CDR3, as DNA: TGTGCCAGCAGCTTGGCCTCTAGCGGGGGGTTGCCGAACACCGGGGAGCTGTTTTTT.

This chain links TRBV6-1 with TRBJ1-1; D is unresolved. The CDR3 is 12 amino acids. The germline CDR1 and CDR2 sequences are MNHNS and SASEGT. V gave up 6 bases and J gave up 5 bases, with 10 bases separating them. CDR3 DNA sequence: TGTGCCAGCAGCGTAAAAGGAACTGAAGCTTTCTTT. This sequence encodes CASSVKGTEAFF.

This chain connects TRBV27 to TRBJ1-2; the D is unclear. This CDR3 comprises 13 residues. The germline CDR1 and CDR2 sequences are MNHEY and SMNVEV (reference sequence). V lost 3 bases and J 4 bases, leaving 9 bases between the germline ends. CDR3 protein: CASSFSSIYGYTF. CDR3 nucleotide sequence: TGTGCCAGCAGTTTCTCTTCGATCTATGGCTACACCTTC.

The chain employs TRBV21-1 and TRBJ2-1; no check of the table's D call, TRBD1, against the DNA was made. TRBV21-1 is reported as a pseudogene. The CDR3 consists of 16 residues. The CDR3 region is CASSKEDRGTDNEQFF. The CDR3 nucleotides are TGTGCCAGCAGCAAAGAAGACAGGGGTACCGACAATGAGCAGTTCTTC.

The genes are TRBV2 and TRBJ2-2; D is tentatively TRBD1 or TRBD2 (5 bases each). This CDR3 is built from 16 residues. Between the trimmed V and J ends, which lost 5 bases and 0 bases, there was a span of 13 bases. Germline CDR1 SNHLY, CDR2 FYNNEI. The CDR3 reads CASSMTGAANTGELFF. CDR3 coding DNA: TGTGCCAGCAGTATGACCGGGGCCGCGAACACCGGGGAGCTGTTTTTT.

The chain uses TRBV2 and TRBJ2-5, with TRBD1 identical over 9 bases. V dropped 7 bases and J dropped 4; count of bases not matched to a gene: 4. Germline CDR1 reads SNHLY; CDR2 reads FYNNEI. This CDR3 contains 13 residues. The CDR3 sequence: CASTRQGGETQYF. The CDR3 nucleotides read TGTGCCAGCACCAGACAGGGGGGAGAGACCCAGTACTTC.

V is TRBV27 and J is TRBJ2-7; tentatively, D is TRBD1 (6 bases). The CDR3 spans 15 residues. Trimming stripped 6 bases from V and 3 bases from J, with 18 bases between. Germline V gives CDR1 MNHEY, CDR2 SMNVEV (reference sequence). The CDR3 here is CASSLGTPSRYEQYF. CDR3 coding DNA: TGTGCCAGCAGCTTAGGGACACCCTCGCGCTACGAGCAGTACTTC.

Here the CDR3 reads CASSYDSFSPQHF. CDR3 DNA: TGTGCCAGCAGTTACGACAGTTTCAGCCCCCAGCATTTT. The J gene is TRBJ1-5, the V gene TRBV6-5; D might be TRBD1 (5 bases). Trimming removed 2 bases at V and 10 bases at J, with 12 bases between. The length of the CDR3 is 13 residues. Germline V lookup: CDR1 MNHEY, CDR2 SVGAGI.

This chain links TRBV9 with TRBJ2-2, with 7 bases aligning to TRBD1. V lost 4 bases, J lost 6 bases, and 9 bases stayed unmatched. The CDR3 sequence is 15 residues long. CDR1 is SGDLS, CDR2 YYNGEE, per germline. DNA of the CDR3: TGTGCCAGCAGCCACCGACAGGGTTTTCCCGGGGAGCTGTTTTTT. It yields the protein CASSHRQGFPGELFF.

The chain has TRBV21-1 and TRBJ1-5; TRBD1, as called in the table, went unchecked against the DNA. TRBV21-1 is described as a pseudogene. This CDR3 comprises 15 residues. This CDR3 reads CASSKDRGGSQPQHF. As DNA, the CDR3 is TGTGCCAGCAGCAAAGATAGGGGTGGCAGTCAGCCCCAGCATTTT.

The rearrangement joins TRBV5-1 to TRBJ2-5; the match to TRBD1 covers 9 bases. The germline CDR1 and CDR2 sequences are SGHRS and YFSETQ. Losses at the gene ends were 5 bases for V and 5 bases for J; bases not matched to a gene: 7. The CDR3 consists of 14 residues. The CDR3 DNA follows: TGCGCCAGCAGACTGGACAGGGGTGGGGAGACCCAGTACTTC. Its protein is CASRLDRGGETQYF.

This rearrangement joins TRBV6-4 to TRBJ2-1, with D tentatively TRBD1 or TRBD2 (6 bases each). The V and J ends lost 10 bases and 1 base respectively, with 14 bases between them. Germline CDR1 reads MRHNA; CDR2 reads SNTAGT. The CDR3 length is 14 residues. The CDR3 DNA follows: TGTGCCAAATGGGGGGCTCTTTCCTACAATGAGCAGTTCTTC. Translated, it gives CAKWGALSYNEQFF.

The chain recombines TRBV4-1 with TRBJ2-1; 9 bases line up with TRBD2. The CDR3 runs 18 residues. Trimming removed 1 base from V and 4 bases from J; junction bases left unmatched: 11. CDR1 is MGHRA and CDR2 is YSYEKL in the germline V gene. CDR3 sequence reads: CASSQVGRGGPPYNEQFF. The CDR3 DNA sequence: TGCGCCAGCAGCCAAGTGGGGCGGGGGGGCCCCCCGTACAATGAGCAGTTCTTC.

This clone showed up just once. V and J are TRBV11-2 and TRBJ2-5; possible D gene TRBD2, 6 bases. CDR1 and CDR2 from the germline V gene are SGHAT and FQNNGV. The CDR3 contains 12 residues. V shed 5 bases and J shed 4 bases, with 8 bases lying between them. CDR3 amino acids: CASSPAGETQYF. The CDR3 DNA follows: TGTGCCAGCAGCCCAGCGGGAGAGACCCAGTACTTC.

The CDR3 region has the DNA TGTGCCAGCAGTGTATCCGACTACGAGCAGTACTTC. Amino acids: CASSVSDYEQYF. The gene calls are TRBV2 and TRBJ2-7; no reliable D call. V was pared by 4 bases and J by 3 bases, with 7 bases between. The CDR3 is 12 amino acids. From germline, CDR1 is SNHLY and CDR2 FYNNEI.

This chain joins TRBV4-1 and TRBJ2-7; 10 bases agree with TRBD1. The CDR3 runs 15 residues. With 4 bases clipped from V and 1 base from J, the junction kept 4 bases outside the gene matches. The V gene's germline CDR1 is MGHRA and CDR2 YSYEKL. CDR3 bases: TGCGCCAGCAGCCCCCGGGACAGGGGATCCTACGAGCAGTACTTC. It specifies CASSPRDRGSYEQYF.

This clone was counted a few times. The rearrangement joins TRBV25-1 to TRBJ1-6; tentatively, D is TRBD1 (5 bases). The V gene's germline CDR1 is MGHDK and CDR2 SYGVNS. V shed 2 bases and J shed 6 bases, with 14 bases lying between them. The CDR3 spans 16 residues. Here the CDR3 reads CASSERWGGGNSPLHF. Here the CDR3 DNA reads TGTGCCAGCAGTGAAAGGTGGGGGGGTGGTAATTCACCCCTCCACTTT.

The rearrangement uses TRBV4-1 and TRBJ2-2; the D is unclear. Germline V gives CDR1 MGHRA, CDR2 YSYEKL. This CDR3 has 13 amino acids. Trimming stripped 2 bases from V and 1 base from J, with 2 bases between. The CDR3 loop is CASSQWNTGELFF. The CDR3 region has the DNA TGCGCCAGCAGCCAATGGAACACCGGGGAGCTGTTTTTT.

The chain combines TRBV18 with TRBJ2-7; D gene unclear. CDR1 is KGHSH and CDR2 is LQKENI in the germline V gene. The V and J ends lost 3 bases and 4 bases respectively, with 13 bases between them. CDR3 size: 14 residues. The CDR3 here is CASSPNPTQYEQYF. In DNA, the CDR3 is TGTGCCAGCTCACCTAACCCCACCCAATACGAGCAGTACTTC.

The chain combines TRBV5-1 with TRBJ2-7, with 9 nucleotides matching TRBD1. Trimming at V came to 4 bases and at J to 5 bases, leaving 7 bases not matched to a gene. In germline, CDR1 is SGHRS, CDR2 YFSETQ. This CDR3 has 14 residues. The CDR3 nucleotides are TGCGCCAGCAGCCCGGGACAGGGTAGAGACGAGCAGTACTTC. Translation: CASSPGQGRDEQYF.

The genes are TRBV28 and TRBJ2-7; D is undetermined. Trimming took off 5 bases at V and 5 bases at J, with 7 bases between the two ends. CDR1 is MDHEN and CDR2 is SYDVKM in the germline V gene. The CDR3 length is 11 residues. The CDR3 loop is CASSRNHEQYF. The DNA of the CDR3 is TGTGCCAGCAGTCGGAACCACGAGCAGTACTTC.

V usage is TRBV28 and J usage is TRBJ2-7; no firm D call. This CDR3 has 14 residues. Trimming shortened V by 7 bases and J by 2 bases, and 15 bases separated the two germline ends. The V gene's germline CDR1 is MDHEN and CDR2 SYDVKM. The CDR3 DNA sequence: TGTGCCAGCACTCCGGCCGCAGAGCCCTACGAGCAGTACTTC. It yields the protein CASTPAAEPYEQYF.

V usage is TRBV9 and J usage is TRBJ2-7; 11 nucleotides agree with TRBD2. In germline, CDR1 is SGDLS, CDR2 YYNGEE. The CDR3 sequence is 19 residues long. V was clipped by 3 bases and J by 6 bases; unmatched bases: 20. The CDR3 region is CASSADSGRALSSPGEQYF. The CDR3 coding sequence is TGTGCCAGCAGCGCAGATAGCGGGAGGGCCCTTTCCTCACCCGGCGAGCAGTACTTC.